This TCR beta chain stems from a study of blood T cell repertoires in COVID-19. Measured with immunoSEQ multiplex PCR; TCRdb has only the in-frame clones, and not every one. Of over 300,000 clones in the sample, 89% were seen once. CDR1 is MDHEN and CDR2 is SYDVKM in the germline V gene. The V end was cut by 5 bases, the J end by 5 bases, with 10 bases between. This CDR3 is built from 12 residues. The V gene is TRBV28, the J gene TRBJ2-7; no clear D gene. Sample: peripheral blood. This sequence originates from a middle-aged man with acute or convalescent COVID-19. The CDR3 region is CASSDQMDEQYF. As DNA, the CDR3 is TGTGCCAGCAGTGATCAGATGGACGAGCAGTACTTC.